This TCR beta chain was recovered during a study of neurological immune-mediated disorders. Whole-study findings and limits: The study found the most TCR clonal expansion in HTLV-1-associated myelopathy and the least in multiple sclerosis, below healthy controls.

Ten or more counts support this clonotype. The target antigen is unknown. cDNA was made by 5'RACE with 10-nucleotide random UMIs. Every sequencing run returned over 200 million TCR-beta sequences, which were derived from 15-18 subjects. One entry per CDR3 protein, called by TCRdb with MiXCR from the 5' RACE reads. The profile covers about 38,000 distinct CDR3 sequences, with more than 4.5% appearing a single time and around 9.7% taken by the ten largest. The CDR3 spans 15 residues. J gave up 2 bases and V 4 bases, and 5 bases lay outside the gene matches. The germline CDR1 and CDR2 sequences are LNHDA and SQIVND (reference sequence). Individuals who volunteered at a blood bank located in Maryland, USA, made up the group of healthy controls.

The rearrangement uses TRBV19 and TRBJ1-1, with 9 bases aligning to TRBD1. The source material was CD4+ T cells from blood. This receptor was obtained from a man younger than 35 in good health. CDR3 loop: CASSRGTGINTEAFF. The CDR3 bases are TGTGCCAGTAGTAGGGGGACAGGGATAAACACTGAAGCTTTCTTT.